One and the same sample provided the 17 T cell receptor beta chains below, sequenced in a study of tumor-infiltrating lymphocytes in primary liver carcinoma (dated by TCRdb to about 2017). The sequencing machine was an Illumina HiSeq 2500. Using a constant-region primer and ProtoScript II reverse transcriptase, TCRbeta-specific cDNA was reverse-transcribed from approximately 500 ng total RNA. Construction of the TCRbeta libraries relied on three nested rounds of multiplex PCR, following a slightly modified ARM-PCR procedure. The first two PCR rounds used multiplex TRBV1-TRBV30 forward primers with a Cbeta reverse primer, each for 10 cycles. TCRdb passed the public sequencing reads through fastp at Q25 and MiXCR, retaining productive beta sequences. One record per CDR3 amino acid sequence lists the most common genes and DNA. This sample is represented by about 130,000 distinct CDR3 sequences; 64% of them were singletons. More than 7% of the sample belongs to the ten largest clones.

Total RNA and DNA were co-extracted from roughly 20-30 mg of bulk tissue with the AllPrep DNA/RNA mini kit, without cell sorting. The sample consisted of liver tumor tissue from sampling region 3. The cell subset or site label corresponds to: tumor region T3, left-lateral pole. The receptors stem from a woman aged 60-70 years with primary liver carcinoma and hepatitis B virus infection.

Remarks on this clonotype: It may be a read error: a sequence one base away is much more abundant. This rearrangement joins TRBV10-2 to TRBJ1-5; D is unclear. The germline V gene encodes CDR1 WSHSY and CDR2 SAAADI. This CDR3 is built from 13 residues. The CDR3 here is CTSSEVHNQPQHF. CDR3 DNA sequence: TGCACCAGCAGTGAGGTCCACAATCAGCCCCAGCATTTT.

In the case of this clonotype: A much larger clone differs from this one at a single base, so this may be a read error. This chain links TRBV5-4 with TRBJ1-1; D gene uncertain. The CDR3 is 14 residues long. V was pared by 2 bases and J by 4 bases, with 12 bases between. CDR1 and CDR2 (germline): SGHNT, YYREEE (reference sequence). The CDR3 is CASSFYSLSTEAFF. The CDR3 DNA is TGTGCCAGCAGCTTTTACAGCTTGAGCACTGAAGCTTTCTTT.

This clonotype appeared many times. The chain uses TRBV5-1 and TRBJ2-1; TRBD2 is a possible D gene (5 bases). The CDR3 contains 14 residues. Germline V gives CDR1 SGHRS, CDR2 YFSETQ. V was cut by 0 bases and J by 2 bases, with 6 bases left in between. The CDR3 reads CASSLAGTYNEQFF. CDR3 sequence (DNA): TGCGCCAGCAGCTTGGCCGGGACCTACAATGAGCAGTTCTTC.

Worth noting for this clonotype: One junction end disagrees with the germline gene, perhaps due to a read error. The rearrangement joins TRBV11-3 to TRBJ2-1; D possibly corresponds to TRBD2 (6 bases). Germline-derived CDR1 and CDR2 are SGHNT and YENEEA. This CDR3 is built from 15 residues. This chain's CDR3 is CAGSTLGGLGNEQFF. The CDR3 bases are TGTGCCGGCAGCACCCTAGGAGGGCTGGGGAATGAGCAGTTCTTC.

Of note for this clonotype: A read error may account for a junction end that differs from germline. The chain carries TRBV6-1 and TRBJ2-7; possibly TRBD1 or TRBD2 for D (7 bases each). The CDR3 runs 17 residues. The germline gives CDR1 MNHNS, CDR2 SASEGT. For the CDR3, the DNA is TGTGCAAGCAGGGGGGGACGGTTGGGTCCGAGCTCCTACGAGCAGTACTTC. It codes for CASRGGRLGPSSYEQYF.

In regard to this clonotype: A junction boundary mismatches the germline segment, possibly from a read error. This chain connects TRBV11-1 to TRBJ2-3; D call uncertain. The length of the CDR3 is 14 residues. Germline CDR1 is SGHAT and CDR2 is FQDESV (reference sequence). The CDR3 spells CASSFRISTDMQYF. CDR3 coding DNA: TGTGCCAGCAGCTTCAGGATTAGCACAGATATGCAGTACTTT.

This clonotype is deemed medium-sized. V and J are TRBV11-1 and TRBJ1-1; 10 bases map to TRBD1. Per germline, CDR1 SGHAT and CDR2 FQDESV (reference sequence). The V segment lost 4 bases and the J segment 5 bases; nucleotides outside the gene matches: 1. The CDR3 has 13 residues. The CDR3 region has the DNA TGTGCCAGCAGCTGGGACAGGGGTACTGAAGCTTTCTTT. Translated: CASSWDRGTEAFF.

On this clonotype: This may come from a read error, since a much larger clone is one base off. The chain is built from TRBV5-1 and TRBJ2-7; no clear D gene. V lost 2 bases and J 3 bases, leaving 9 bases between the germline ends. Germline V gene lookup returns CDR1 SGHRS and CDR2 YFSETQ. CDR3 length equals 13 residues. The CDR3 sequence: CASSLHDGYEQYF. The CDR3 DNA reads TGCGCCAGCAGCTTACACGACGGCTACGAGCAGTACTTC.

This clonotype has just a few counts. The CDR3 coding sequence is TGTGCCTGGAGGTTGAGGAGCACAGATACGCAGTATTTT. It encodes CAWRLRSTDTQYF. The chain recombines TRBV30 with TRBJ2-3; D is unresolved. CDR3 length: 13 residues. V was pared by 3 bases and J by 0 bases, with 7 bases between. Germline V gene lookup returns CDR1 GTSNPN and CDR2 SVGIG (reference sequence).

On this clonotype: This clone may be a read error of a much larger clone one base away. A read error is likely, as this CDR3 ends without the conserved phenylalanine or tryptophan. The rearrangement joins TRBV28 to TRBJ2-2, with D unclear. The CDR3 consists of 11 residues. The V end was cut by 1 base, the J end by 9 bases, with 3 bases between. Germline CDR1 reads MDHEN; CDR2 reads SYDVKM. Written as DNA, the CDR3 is TGTGCCAGCAGTTTATCCAGGGAGCTGTTTCTT. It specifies CASSLSRELFL.

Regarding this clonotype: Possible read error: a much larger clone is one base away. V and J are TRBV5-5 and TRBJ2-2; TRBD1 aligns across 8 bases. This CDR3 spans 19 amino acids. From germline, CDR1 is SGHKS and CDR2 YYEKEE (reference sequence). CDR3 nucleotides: TGTGCCAGCAGCTTGGCCCAGGGGGCACCAAAGACGAACATCGGGGAGCTGTTTTTT. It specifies CASSLAQGAPKTNIGELFF.

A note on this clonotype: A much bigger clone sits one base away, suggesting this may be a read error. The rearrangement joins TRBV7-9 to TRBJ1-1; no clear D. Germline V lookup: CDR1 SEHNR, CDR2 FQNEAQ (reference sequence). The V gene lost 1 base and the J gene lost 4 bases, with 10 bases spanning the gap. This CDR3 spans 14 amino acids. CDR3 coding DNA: TGTGCCAGCAGCTTAGGTACAGTGAGCACTGAAGCTTTCTTT. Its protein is CASSLGTVSTEAFF.

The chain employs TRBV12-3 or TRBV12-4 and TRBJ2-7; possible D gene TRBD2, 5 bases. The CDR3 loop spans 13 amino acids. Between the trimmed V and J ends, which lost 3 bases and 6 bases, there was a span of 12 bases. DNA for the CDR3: TGTGCCAGCAGTTTTTATGGGAGCACCGAGCAGTACTTC. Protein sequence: CASSFYGSTEQYF.

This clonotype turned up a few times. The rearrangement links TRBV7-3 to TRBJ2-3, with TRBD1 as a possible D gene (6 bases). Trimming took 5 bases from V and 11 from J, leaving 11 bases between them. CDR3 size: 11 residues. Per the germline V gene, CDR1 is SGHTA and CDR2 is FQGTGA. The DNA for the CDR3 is TGTGCCAGCAGCCACGGACAGAAGCAGTATTTT. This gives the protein CASSHGQKQYF.

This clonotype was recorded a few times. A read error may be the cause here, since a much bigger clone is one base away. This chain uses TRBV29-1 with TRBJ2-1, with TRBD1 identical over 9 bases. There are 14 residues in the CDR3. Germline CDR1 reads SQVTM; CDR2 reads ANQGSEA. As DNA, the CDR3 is TGCAGCGGGTCGGACAGGGGAATCGGCCATGAGCATTTCTTC. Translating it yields CSGSDRGIGHEHFF.

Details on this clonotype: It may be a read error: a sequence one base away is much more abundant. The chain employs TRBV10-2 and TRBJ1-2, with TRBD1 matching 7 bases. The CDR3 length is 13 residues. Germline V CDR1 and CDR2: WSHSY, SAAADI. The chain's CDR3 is CASNPTGFYSYTF. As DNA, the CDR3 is TGCGCCAGCAACCCGACAGGGTTCTATAGCTACACCTTC.

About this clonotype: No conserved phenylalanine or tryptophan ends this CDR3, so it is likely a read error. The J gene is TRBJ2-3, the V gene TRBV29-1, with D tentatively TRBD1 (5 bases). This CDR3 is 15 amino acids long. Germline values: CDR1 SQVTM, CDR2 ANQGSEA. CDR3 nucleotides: TGCAGTGTCCGGTCGACAGAAGCTAGCACAGATACGCAGTATTAT. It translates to CSVRSTEASTDTQYY.